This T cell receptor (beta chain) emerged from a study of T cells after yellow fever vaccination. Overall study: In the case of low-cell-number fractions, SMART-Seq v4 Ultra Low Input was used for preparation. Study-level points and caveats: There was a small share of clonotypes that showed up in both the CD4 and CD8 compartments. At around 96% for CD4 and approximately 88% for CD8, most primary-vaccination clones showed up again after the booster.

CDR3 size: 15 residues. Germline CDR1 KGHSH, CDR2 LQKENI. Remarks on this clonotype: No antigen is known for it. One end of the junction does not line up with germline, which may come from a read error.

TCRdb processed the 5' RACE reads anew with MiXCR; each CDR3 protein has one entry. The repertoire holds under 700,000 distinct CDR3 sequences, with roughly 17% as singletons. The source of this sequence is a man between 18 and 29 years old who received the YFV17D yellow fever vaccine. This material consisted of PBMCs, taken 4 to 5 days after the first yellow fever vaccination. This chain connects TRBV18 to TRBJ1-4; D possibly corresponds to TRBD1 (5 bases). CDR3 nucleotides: TGTGCCAGCTCACCCGGCAGGGAAACTAAAGAAAAACTGTTTTTT. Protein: CASSPGRETKEKLFF.